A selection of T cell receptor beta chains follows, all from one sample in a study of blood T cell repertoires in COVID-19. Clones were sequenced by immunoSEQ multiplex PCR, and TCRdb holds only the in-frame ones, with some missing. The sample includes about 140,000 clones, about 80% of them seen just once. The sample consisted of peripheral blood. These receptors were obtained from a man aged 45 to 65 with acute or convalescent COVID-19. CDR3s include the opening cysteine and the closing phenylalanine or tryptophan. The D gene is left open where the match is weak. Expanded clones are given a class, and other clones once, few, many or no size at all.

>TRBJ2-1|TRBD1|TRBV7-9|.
CASSFDRDEQFF
TGTGCCAGCAGCTTCGACAGGGATGAGCAGTTCTTC
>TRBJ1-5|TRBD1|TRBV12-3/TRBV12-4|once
CASSQDRDQPQHF
TGTGCCAGCAGTCAAGACAGGGACCAGCCCCAGCATTTT
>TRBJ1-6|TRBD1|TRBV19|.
CASSSQGADSPLHF
TGTGCCAGTAGTTCCCAGGGGGCAGATTCACCCCTCCACTTT
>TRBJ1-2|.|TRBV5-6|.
CASSLKNRENYGYTF
TGTGCCAGCAGCTTAAAGAACAGGGAAAACTATGGCTACACCTTC
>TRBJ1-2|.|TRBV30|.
CAWSTRDYGYTF
TGTGCCTGGAGCACCCGGGACTATGGCTACACCTTC
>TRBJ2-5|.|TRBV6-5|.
CASRLLAGRQETQYF
TGTGCCAGCAGACTTCTTGCGGGGCGTCAAGAGACCCAGTACTTC
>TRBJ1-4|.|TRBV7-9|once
CASSLDRTNEKLFF
TGTGCCAGCAGCTTAGACAGGACTAATGAAAAACTGTTTTTT
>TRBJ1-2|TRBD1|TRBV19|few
CASSPGQTYGYTF
TGTGCCAGTAGCCCGGGACAGACCTATGGCTACACCTTC
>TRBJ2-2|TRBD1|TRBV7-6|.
CASSSRDRRAGELFF
TGTGCCAGCAGCTCCCGGGACAGGCGGGCCGGGGAGCTGTTTTTT
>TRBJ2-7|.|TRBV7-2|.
CASSFEQATYRQYF
TGTGCCAGCAGCTTCGAACAGGCGACCTACAGGCAGTACTTC